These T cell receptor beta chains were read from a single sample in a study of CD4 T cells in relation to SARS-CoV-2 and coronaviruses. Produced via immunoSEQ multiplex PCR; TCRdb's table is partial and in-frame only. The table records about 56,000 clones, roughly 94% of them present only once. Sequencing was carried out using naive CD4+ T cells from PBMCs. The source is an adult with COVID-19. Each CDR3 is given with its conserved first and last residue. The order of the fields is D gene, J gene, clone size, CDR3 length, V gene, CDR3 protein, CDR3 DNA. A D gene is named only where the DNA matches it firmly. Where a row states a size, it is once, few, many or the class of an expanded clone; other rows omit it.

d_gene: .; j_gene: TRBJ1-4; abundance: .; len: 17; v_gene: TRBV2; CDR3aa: CASVIRLPGPTNEKLFF; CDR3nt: TGTGCCAGCGTAATACGGTTACCGGGTCCAACTAATGAAAAACTGTTTTTT
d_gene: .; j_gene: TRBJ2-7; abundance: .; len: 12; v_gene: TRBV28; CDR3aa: CASRTPLYEQYF; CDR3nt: TGTGCCAGCAGAACTCCCCTCTACGAGCAGTACTTC
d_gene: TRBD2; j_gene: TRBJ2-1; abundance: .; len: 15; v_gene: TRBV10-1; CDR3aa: CASSEAAGGNNEQFF; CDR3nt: TGCGCCAGCAGTGAGGCGGCGGGAGGGAACAATGAGCAGTTCTTC
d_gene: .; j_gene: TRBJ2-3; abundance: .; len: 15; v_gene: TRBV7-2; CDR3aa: CASSAGQPSTDTQYF; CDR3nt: TGTGCCAGCAGCGCGGGACAGCCTAGCACAGATACGCAGTATTTT
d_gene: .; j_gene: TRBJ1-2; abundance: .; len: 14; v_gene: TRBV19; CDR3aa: CASKSGGDGSGYTF; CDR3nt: TGTGCCAGTAAGTCGGGAGGAGATGGGTCTGGCTACACCTTC
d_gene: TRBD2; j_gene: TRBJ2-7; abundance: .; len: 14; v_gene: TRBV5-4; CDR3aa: CASSSGTTAYEQYF; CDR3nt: TGTGCCAGCAGCTCCGGGACTACAGCCTACGAGCAGTACTTC
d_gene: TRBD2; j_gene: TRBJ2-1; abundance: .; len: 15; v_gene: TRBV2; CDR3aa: CASSRTSGNYNEQFF; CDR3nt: TGTGCCAGCAGTAGGACTAGCGGAAACTACAATGAGCAGTTCTTC
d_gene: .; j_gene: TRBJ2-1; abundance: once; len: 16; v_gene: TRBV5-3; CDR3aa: CARSMVKDCSYNEQFF; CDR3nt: TGTGCCAGAAGCATGGTTAAGGATTGCTCCTACAATGAGCAGTTCTTC
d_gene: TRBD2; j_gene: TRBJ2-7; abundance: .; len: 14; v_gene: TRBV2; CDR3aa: CASSAGLASYEQYF; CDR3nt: TGTGCCAGCAGCGCGGGACTAGCGTCCTACGAGCAGTACTTC
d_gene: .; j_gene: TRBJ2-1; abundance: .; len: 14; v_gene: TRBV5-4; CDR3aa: CASSLGPKSDEQFF; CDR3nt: TGTGCCAGCAGCTTGGGACCAAAAAGCGATGAGCAGTTCTTC
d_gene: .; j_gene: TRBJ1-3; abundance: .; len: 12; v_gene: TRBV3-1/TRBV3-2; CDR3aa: CASSQDMNTIYF; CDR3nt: TGTGCCAGCAGCCAAGACATGAACACCATATATTTT
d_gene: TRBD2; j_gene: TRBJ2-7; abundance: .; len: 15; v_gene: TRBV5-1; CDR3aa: CASSRGSGSSYEQYF; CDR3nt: TGCGCCAGCAGTCGCGGTAGCGGGAGCTCCTACGAGCAGTACTTC
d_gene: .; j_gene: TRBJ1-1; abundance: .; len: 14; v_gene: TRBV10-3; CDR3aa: CAISGVGRNTEAFF; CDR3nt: TGTGCCATCAGTGGTGTAGGCCGGAACACTGAAGCTTTCTTT
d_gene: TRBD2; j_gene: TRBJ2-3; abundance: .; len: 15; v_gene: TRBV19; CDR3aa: CASSTGTSGTDTQYF; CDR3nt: TGTGCCAGTAGTACCGGGACTAGCGGCACAGATACGCAGTATTTT
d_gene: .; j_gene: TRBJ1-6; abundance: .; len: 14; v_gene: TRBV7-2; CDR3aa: CASSLGGVSSPLHF; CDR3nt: TGTGCCAGCAGCTTAGGGGGGGTTAGTTCACCCCTCCACTTT
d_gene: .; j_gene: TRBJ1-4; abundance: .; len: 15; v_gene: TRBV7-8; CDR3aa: CASSLSLLPNEKLFF; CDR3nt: TGTGCCAGCAGCTTAAGCTTGTTGCCTAATGAAAAACTGTTTTTT
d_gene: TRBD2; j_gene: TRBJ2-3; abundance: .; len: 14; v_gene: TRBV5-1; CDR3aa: CASSPLAGEDTQYF; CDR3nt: TGCGCCAGCAGCCCATTAGCGGGAGAAGATACGCAGTATTTT
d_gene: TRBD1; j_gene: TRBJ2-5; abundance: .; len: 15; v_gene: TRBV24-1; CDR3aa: CATSESRGGGETQYF; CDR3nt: TGTGCCACCAGTGAGTCTCGAGGGGGCGGTGAGACCCAGTACTTC
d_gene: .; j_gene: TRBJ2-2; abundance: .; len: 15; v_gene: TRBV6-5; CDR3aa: CASRRLAQNTGELFF; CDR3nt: TGTGCCAGCAGGCGCCTAGCACAGAACACCGGGGAGCTGTTTTTT
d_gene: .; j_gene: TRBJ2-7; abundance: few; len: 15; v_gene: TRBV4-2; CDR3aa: CASSQGRTYSYEQYF; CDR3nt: TGTGCCAGCAGCCAAGGCCGGACGTACTCCTACGAGCAGTACTTC
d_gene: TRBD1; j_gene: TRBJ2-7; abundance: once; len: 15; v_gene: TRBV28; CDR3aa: CASSLLGTGAYEQYF; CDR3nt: TGTGCCAGCAGTCTCCTGGGGACAGGGGCCTACGAGCAGTACTTC
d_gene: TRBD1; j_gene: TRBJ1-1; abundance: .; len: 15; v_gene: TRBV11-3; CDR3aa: CASSLETGTASKPFF; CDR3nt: TGTGCCAGCAGCTTAGAGACCGGGACAGCGTCGAAGCCTTTCTTT
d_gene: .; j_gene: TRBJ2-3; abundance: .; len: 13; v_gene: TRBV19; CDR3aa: CASSMRDTDTQYF; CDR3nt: TGTGCCAGTAGTATGAGGGACACAGATACGCAGTATTTT
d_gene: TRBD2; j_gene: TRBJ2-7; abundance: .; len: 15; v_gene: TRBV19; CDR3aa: CASSIAGVFSYEQYF; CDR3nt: TGTGCCAGTAGTATTGCGGGGGTTTTCTCCTACGAGCAGTACTTC
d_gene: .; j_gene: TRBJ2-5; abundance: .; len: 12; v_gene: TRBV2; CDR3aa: CASRPLAETQYF; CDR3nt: TGTGCCAGCAGGCCCTTGGCCGAGACCCAGTACTTC
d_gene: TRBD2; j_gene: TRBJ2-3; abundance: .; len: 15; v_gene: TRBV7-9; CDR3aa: CASSLLAGGTDTQYF; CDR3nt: TGTGCCAGCAGCTTACTAGCGGGAGGGACAGATACGCAGTATTTT
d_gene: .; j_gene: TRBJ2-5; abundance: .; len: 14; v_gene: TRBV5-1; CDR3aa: CASSSNPAAETQYF; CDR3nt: TGCGCCAGCAGCTCCAATCCCGCGGCGGAGACCCAGTACTTC
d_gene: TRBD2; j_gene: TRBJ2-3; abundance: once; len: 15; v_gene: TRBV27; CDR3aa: CASSSLAGGPDTQYF; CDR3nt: TGTGCCAGCAGTTCACTAGCGGGAGGGCCAGATACGCAGTATTTT
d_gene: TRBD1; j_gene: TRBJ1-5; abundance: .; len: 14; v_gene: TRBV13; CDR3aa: CASSMTGGGQPQHF; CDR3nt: TGTGCCAGCAGCATGACAGGGGGCGGTCAGCCCCAGCATTTT
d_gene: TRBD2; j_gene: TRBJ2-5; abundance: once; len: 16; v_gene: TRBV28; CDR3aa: CASSLFGGRPRETQYF; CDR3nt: TGTGCCAGCAGTTTATTCGGCGGGAGGCCGAGGGAGACCCAGTACTTC
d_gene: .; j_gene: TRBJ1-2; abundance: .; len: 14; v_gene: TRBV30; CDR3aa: CAWSVMAGAGGYTF; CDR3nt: TGTGCCTGGAGTGTAATGGCAGGGGCGGGTGGCTACACCTTC
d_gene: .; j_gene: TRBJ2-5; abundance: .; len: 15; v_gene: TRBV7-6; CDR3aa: CASSLSHSRLETQYF; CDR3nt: TGTGCCAGCAGCTTAAGCCACTCCCGGCTAGAGACCCAGTACTTC
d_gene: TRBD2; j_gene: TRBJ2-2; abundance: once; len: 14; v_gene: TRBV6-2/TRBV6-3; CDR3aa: CASSPGGRYGELFF; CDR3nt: TGTGCCAGCAGTCCGGGAGGCAGGTACGGGGAGCTGTTTTTT
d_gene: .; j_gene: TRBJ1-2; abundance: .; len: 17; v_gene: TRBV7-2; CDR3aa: CASSTQRTALRSYGYTF; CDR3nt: TGTGCCAGCAGCACCCAACGGACAGCCCTAAGATCCTATGGCTACACCTTC
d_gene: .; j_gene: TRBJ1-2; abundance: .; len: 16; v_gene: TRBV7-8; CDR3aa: CASSPSGAGTSYGYTF; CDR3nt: TGTGCCAGCAGTCCCTCCGGGGCCGGGACATCCTATGGCTACACCTTC
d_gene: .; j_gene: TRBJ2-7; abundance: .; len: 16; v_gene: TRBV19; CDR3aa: CASELQLDPLFYEQYF; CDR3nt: TGTGCCAGTGAACTTCAACTAGACCCTCTATTCTACGAGCAGTACTTC
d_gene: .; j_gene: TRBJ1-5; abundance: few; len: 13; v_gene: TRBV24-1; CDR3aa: CATSEASNQPQHF; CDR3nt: TGTGCCACCAGCGAAGCAAGCAATCAGCCCCAGCATTTT
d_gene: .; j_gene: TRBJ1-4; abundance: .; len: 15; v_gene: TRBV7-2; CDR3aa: CASSTQGVANEKLFF; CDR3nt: TGTGCCAGCAGCACACAGGGTGTGGCTAATGAAAAACTGTTTTTT
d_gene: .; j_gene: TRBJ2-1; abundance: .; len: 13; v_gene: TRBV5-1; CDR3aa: CASGELSYNEQFF; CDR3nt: TGCGCCAGCGGGGAACTCTCCTACAATGAGCAGTTCTTC
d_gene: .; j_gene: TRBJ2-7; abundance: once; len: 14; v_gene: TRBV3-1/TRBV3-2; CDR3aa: CASSPSWGPNEQYF; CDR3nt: TGTGCCAGCAGCCCGTCCTGGGGTCCCAACGAGCAGTACTTC
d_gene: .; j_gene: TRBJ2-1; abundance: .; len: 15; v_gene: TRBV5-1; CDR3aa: CASSLATGTGNEQFF; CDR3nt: TGCGCCAGCAGCTTGGCTACCGGGACGGGCAATGAGCAGTTCTTC
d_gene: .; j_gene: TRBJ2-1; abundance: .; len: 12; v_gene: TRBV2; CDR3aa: CASRDGGDEQFF; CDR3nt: TGTGCCAGCAGGGACGGAGGGGATGAGCAGTTCTTC
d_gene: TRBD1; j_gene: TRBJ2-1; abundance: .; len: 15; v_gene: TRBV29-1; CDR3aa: CSVDSGQSLYNEQFF; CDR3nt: TGCAGCGTTGACTCGGGACAGTCGCTGTACAATGAGCAGTTCTTC
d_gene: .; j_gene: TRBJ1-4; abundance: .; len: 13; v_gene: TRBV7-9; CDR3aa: CASSPEPGFPLFF; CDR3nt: TGTGCCAGCAGCCCCGAGCCGGGGTTCCCCCTGTTTTTT
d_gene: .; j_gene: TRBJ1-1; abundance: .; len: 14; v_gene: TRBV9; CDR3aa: CASSVEPGQGEAFF; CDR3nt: TGTGCCAGCAGCGTAGAACCGGGGCAGGGTGAAGCTTTCTTT
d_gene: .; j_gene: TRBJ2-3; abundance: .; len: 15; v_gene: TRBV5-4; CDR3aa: CASSLARGGTDTQYF; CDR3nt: TGTGCCAGCAGCTTGGCCAGGGGTGGCACAGATACGCAGTATTTT
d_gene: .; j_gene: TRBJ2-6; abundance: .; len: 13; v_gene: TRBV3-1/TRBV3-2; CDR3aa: CASSDLGANVLTF; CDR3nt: TGTGCCAGCAGCGACTTGGGGGCCAACGTCCTGACTTTC
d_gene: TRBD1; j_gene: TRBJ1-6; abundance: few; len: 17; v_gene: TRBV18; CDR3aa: CASSPPPAGGARSPLHF; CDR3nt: TGTGCCAGCTCACCACCCCCGGCAGGGGGCGCGAGATCACCCCTCCACTTT
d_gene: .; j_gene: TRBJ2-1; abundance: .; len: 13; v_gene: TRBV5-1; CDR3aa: CASRLAPFDEQFF; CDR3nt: TGCGCCAGCAGGCTCGCCCCATTCGATGAGCAGTTCTTC
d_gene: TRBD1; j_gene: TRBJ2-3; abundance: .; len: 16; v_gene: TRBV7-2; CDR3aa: CASSLARDRGTDTQYF; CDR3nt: TGTGCCAGCAGCTTAGCGCGCGACAGGGGCACAGATACGCAGTATTTT
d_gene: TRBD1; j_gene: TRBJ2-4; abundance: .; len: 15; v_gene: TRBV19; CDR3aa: CASSTHRGPKNIQYF; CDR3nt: TGTGCCAGTAGTACGCACAGGGGGCCCAAAAACATTCAGTACTTC
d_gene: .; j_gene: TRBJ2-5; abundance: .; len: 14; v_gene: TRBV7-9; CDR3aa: CASSLVDRVETQYF; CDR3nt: TGTGCCAGCAGCTTAGTCGATAGAGTAGAGACCCAGTACTTC
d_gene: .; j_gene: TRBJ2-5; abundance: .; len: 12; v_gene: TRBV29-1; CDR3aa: CSVAPRSETQYF; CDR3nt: TGCAGCGTTGCCCCTAGATCAGAGACCCAGTACTTC
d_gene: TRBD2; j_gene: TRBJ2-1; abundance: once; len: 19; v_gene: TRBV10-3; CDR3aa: CAIRAASGRDIHSYNEQFF; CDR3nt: TGTGCCATCAGGGCGGCTAGCGGGAGGGATATTCATTCCTACAATGAGCAGTTCTTC
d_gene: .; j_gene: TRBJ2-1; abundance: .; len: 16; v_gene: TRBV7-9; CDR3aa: CASSLAYGVSYNEQFF; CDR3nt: TGTGCCAGCAGCTTAGCGTATGGGGTTTCCTACAATGAGCAGTTCTTC
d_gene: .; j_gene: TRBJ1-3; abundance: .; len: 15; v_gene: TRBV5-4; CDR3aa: CASSPFGGQGNTIYF; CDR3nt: TGTGCCAGCAGCCCCTTCGGGGGGCAGGGAAACACCATATATTTT
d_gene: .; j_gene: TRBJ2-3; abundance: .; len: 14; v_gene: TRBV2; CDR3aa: CASSERSSTDTQYF; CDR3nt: TGTGCCAGCAGTGAAAGGAGTTCCACAGATACGCAGTATTTT
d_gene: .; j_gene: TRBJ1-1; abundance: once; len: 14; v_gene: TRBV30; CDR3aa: CAWRGVNRNTEAFF; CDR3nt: TGTGCCTGGAGGGGCGTCAATAGAAACACTGAAGCTTTCTTT
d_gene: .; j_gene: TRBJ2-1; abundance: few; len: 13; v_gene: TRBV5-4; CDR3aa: CASSLASYNEQFF; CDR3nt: TGTGCCAGCAGCTTGGCCAGCTACAATGAGCAGTTCTTC
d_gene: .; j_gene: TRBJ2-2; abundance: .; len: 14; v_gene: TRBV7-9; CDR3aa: CASSLGSETGELFF; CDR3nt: TGTGCCAGCAGCTTGGGGTCCGAAACCGGGGAGCTGTTTTTT